The T cell receptor beta chain described here comes from a study of T cell repertoires in cytomegalovirus infection. For the study at large: In the study, CMV epitopes included recently identified HLA-C-restricted and well-studied HLA-B-restricted ones.

The CDR3 sequence is 15 residues long. Deletions cut 7 bases from V and 7 bases from J, with 20 bases between. In its sample, this clonotype was seen a few times. The antigen is not known. MiXCR, applied by TCRdb to the reads, yields one record per CDR3 protein. The table lists some 200,000 distinct CDR3 sequences, 35% to 40% of them singletons. The origin of this receptor is a human donor in good health (CMV status not recorded). Some clones in this sample may be carry-over from other donors' samples. Sample: CD8+ T cells from cultured PBMCs, taken from culture after CMV antigen stimulation. The chain has TRBV12-3 or TRBV12-4 and TRBJ2-1; D call uncertain. The CDR3 region is CASNLPSVGVNEQFF. The CDR3 bases are TGTGCCAGCAACCTTCCCTCAGTTGGGGTAAATGAGCAGTTCTTC.